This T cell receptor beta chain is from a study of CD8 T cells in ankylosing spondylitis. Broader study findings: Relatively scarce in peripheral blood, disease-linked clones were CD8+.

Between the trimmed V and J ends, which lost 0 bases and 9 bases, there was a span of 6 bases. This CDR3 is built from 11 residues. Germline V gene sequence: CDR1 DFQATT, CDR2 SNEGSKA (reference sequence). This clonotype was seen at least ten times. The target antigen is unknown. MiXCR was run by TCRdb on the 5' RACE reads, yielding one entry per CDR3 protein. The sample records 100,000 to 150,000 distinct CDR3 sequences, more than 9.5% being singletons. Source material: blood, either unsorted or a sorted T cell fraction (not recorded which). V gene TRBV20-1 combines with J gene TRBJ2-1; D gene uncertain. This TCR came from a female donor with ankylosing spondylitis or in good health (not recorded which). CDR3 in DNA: TGCAGTGCTAGAGATTTGAGTGAGCAGTTCTTC. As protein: CSARDLSEQFF.